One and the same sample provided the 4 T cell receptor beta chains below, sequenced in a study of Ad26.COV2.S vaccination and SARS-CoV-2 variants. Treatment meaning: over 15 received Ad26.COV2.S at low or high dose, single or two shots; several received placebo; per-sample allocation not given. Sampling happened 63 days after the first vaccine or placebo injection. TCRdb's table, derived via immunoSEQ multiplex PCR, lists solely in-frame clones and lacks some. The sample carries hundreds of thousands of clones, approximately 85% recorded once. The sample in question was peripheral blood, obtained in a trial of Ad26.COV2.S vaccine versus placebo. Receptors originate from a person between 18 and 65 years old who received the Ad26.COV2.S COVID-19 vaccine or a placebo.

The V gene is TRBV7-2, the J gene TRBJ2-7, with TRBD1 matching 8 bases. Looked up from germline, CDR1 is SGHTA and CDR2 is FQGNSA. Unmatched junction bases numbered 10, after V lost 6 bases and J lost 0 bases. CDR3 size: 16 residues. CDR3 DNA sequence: TGTGCCAGCAGTGGAGTAGGGACAGGAGGCTCCTACGAGCAGTACTTC. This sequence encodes CASSGVGTGGSYEQYF.

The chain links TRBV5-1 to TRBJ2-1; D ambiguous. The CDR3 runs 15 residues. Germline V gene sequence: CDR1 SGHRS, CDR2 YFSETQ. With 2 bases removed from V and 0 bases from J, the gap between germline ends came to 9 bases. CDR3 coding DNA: TGCGCCAGCAGCTTTGAGGAGAGCTCCTACAATGAGCAGTTCTTC. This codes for CASSFEESSYNEQFF.

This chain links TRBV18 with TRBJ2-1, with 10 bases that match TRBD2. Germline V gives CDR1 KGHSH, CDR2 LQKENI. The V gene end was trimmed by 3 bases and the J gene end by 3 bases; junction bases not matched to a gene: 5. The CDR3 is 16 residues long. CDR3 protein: CASSPQAGGGYNEQFF. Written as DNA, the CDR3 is TGTGCCAGCTCACCTCAAGCGGGAGGGGGCTACAATGAGCAGTTCTTC.

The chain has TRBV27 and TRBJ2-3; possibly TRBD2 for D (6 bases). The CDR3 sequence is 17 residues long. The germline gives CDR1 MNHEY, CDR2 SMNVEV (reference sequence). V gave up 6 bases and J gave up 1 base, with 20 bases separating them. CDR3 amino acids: CASRLEGLPEGTDTQYF. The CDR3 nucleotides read TGTGCCAGCAGATTAGAGGGACTGCCAGAGGGCACAGATACGCAGTATTTT.